The TCR beta chain described here comes from a study of early T cells in non-severe SARS-CoV-2 infection. Study background: Whole-blood bulk RNA, unsorted, was sequenced, and chains were unpaired.

This clonotype was observed many times. TCRdb recomputed calls from the 5' RACE reads with MiXCR, one row per CDR3 protein. The repertoire holds roughly 46,000 distinct CDR3 sequences, with approximately 6.9% as singletons. This CDR3 is built from 15 residues. J was trimmed by 3 bases and V by 3 bases; bases with no gene match: 8. Germline-derived CDR1 and CDR2 are SQVTM and ANQGSEA. This receptor was identified in an adult who was a healthcare worker with PCR-confirmed SARS-CoV-2 infection or an uninfected control (not recorded which). The V and J genes are TRBV29-1 and TRBJ2-3; the match to TRBD1 covers 8 bases. Sequencing was done on a sample of whole blood. CDR3 nucleotides: TGCAGCGTTGAGGGTTCAGGGGGCGCGACAGATACGCAGTATTTT. It translates to CSVEGSGGATDTQYF.